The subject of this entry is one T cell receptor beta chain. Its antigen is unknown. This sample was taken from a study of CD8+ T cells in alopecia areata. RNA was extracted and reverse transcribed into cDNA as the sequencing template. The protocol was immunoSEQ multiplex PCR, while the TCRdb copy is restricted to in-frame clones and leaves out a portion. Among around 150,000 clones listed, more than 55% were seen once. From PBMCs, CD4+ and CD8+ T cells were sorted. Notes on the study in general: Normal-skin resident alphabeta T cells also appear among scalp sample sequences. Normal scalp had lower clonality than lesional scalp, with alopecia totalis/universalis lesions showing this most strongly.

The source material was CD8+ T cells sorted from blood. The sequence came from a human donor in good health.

This chain's CDR3 is CASSQGVGGSYNEQFF. The CDR3 DNA reads TGCGCCAGCAGCCAGGGAGTTGGGGGCTCCTACAATGAGCAGTTCTTC. The chain is built from TRBV4-1 and TRBJ2-1, with D perhaps assigned TRBD1 or TRBD2 (5 bases each). CDR3 length: 16 residues. Germline lookup yields CDR1 MGHRA and CDR2 YSYEKL. Trimming removed 3 bases at V and 0 bases at J, with 12 bases between.